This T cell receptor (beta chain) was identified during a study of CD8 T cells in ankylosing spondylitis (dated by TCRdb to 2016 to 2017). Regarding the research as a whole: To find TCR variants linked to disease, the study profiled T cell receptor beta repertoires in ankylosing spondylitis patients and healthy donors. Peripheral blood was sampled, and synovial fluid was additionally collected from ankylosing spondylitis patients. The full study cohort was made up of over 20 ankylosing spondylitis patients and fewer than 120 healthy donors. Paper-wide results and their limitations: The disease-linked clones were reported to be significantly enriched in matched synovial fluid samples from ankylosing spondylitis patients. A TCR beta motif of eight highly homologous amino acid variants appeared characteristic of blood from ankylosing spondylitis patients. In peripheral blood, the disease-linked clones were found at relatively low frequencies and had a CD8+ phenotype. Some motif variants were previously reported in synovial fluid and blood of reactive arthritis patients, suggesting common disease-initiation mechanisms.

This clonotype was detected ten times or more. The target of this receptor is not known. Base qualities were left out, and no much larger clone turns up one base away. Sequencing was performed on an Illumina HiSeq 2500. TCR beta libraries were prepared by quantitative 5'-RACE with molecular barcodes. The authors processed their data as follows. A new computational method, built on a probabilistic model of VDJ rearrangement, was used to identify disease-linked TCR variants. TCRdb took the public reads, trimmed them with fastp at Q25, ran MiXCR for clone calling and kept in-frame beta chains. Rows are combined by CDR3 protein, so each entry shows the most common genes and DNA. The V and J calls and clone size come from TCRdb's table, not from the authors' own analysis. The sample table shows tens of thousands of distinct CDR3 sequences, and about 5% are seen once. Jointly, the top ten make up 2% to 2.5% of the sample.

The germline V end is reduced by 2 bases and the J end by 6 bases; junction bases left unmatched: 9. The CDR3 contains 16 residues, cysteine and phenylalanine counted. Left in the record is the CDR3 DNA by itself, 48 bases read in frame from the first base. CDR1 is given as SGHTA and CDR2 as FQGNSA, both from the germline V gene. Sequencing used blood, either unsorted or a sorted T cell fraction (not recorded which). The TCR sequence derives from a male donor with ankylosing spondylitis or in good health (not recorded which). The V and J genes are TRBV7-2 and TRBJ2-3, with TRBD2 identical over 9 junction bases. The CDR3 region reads CASSLPLAGEGDTQYF. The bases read TGTGCCAGCAGCTTACCCTTAGCGGGGGAGGGGGATACGCAGTATTTT.